A selection of T cell receptor beta chains follows, all from one sample in a study of blood T cell repertoires in COVID-19. Clones were sequenced by immunoSEQ multiplex PCR, and TCRdb holds only the in-frame ones, with some missing. Of about 180,000 clones listed, more than 85% are singletons. The sequenced sample consisted of PBMCs or T cells enriched from blood (not recorded which). Source of these receptors: a human donor with acute COVID-19. The donor label of this sample is uncertain. CDR3s leave out the opening cysteine and the closing phenylalanine or tryptophan. The D gene is left open where the match is weak.

ASSALQGTEAF TRBJ1-1 TRBD1 TRBV11-2
ASSLAPLARGEQF TRBJ2-1 TRBD2 TRBV5-8
ASSPDRVPTGELF TRBJ2-2 TRBD1 TRBV7-7
ASSIDRQGAGELF TRBJ2-2 - TRBV19
ASSPETASGNTIY TRBJ1-3 - TRBV7-2
ASLGQVNEKLF TRBJ1-4 TRBD1 TRBV19
ASSFEGVYEQY TRBJ2-7 - TRBV27
ASSSSSGDAYNEQF TRBJ2-1 TRBD2 TRBV27
ASSPPGVTRPSSYNEQF TRBJ2-1 - TRBV9
ASSLMAGGSYEQY TRBJ2-7 TRBD2 TRBV27
SVEGTSGNNEQF TRBJ2-1 TRBD2 TRBV29-1
ASSSQGNTEAF TRBJ1-1 - TRBV7-3
ASSTTSGGAGVEQF TRBJ2-1 TRBD2 TRBV7-2
ASSPRFADTQY TRBJ2-3 - TRBV9
ASGFGGVGTEAF TRBJ1-1 - TRBV12-5
ASSLEGQGTDTQY TRBJ2-3 - TRBV11-3
ASSGTEHLITDTQY TRBJ2-3 - TRBV10-2
ASTGVCYGYT TRBJ1-2 - TRBV5-6
ASSQEVGGNTEAF TRBJ1-1 - TRBV14
AWRWRVNTEAF TRBJ1-1 - TRBV30
ASSLNRGLLITEAF TRBJ1-1 TRBD1 TRBV28
ASSLVLSPLH TRBJ1-6 - TRBV11-2
ASSNERGPYEQY TRBJ2-7 TRBD2 TRBV19
ASSLFGVSYEQY TRBJ2-7 - TRBV7-2
ASSKGLIRGAEAF TRBJ1-1 - TRBV2